The 20 T cell receptor beta chains given below trace back to one sample, sequenced in a study of shared clonotypes between healthy human individuals. Naivety among CD8 cells was defined by CD45RO negativity and positive CCR7 selection, thereby excluding terminally differentiated effector memory CD45RA+ cells. The table came from immunoSEQ multiplex PCR; TCRdb's copy has only in-frame clones and leaves some out. The sample yields some 2 million clones, about 94% seen once. The sequenced material came from naive CD8+ T cells sorted from blood. The receptors were sampled from a young man in good health.

The chain has TRBV13 and TRBJ2-5, with unresolved D. The CDR3 loop spans 14 amino acids. Trimming pared 5 bases from V and 7 bases from J, leaving 17 bases between. Germline-derived CDR1 and CDR2 are PRHDT and FYEKMQ (reference sequence). The CDR3 DNA sequence: TGTGCCAGCAGCCACCATACGTTAGATGGGACCCAGTACTTC. Protein sequence: CASSHHTLDGTQYF.

CDR3 coding DNA: TGTGCCAGCAGCGTAGCTCCGGGACAGGGGGCAATCCCCGGGGAGCTGTTTTTT. Protein product: CASSVAPGQGAIPGELFF. This sequence joins TRBV9 and TRBJ2-2; 12 nucleotides line up with TRBD1. Germline lookup yields CDR1 SGDLS and CDR2 YYNGEE. J lost 6 bases, V lost 0 bases, and 9 bases had no gene match. This CDR3 region has 18 residues.

The rearrangement joins TRBV6-1 to TRBJ2-7, with D possibly called TRBD1 or TRBD2 (6 bases each). V shed 3 bases and J shed 9 bases, with 12 bases lying between them. Germline values: CDR1 MNHNS, CDR2 SASEGT. CDR3 size: 12 residues. CDR3 bases: TGTGCCAGCAGTGATGGGGGGCCTTTGCAGTACTTC. Translated: CASSDGGPLQYF.

V usage is TRBV28 and J usage is TRBJ1-1; D call uncertain. V lost 4 bases and J 2 bases, leaving 11 bases between the germline ends. The CDR3 sequence is 14 residues long. Germline values: CDR1 MDHEN, CDR2 SYDVKM. The CDR3, as DNA: TGTGCCAGCAGTTCCCTGTTCAAAAACACTGAAGCTTTCTTT. It yields the protein CASSSLFKNTEAFF. The whole variable domain, filled in from reference TRBV28 and TRBJ1-1, reads DVKVTQSSRYLVKRTGEKVFLECVQDMDHENMFWYRQDPGLGLRLIYFSYDVKMKEKGDIPEGYSVSREKKERFSLILESASTNQTSMYLCASSSLFKNTEAFFGQGTRLTVV.

This clone occurred once. The CDR3 protein is CASSSRGGVEQFF. For the CDR3, the DNA is TGTGCCAGCAGCTCCCGGGGAGGGGTAGAGCAGTTCTTC. The V gene is TRBV7-9, the J gene TRBJ2-1; TRBD2 aligns across 7 bases. Germline-derived CDR1 and CDR2 are SEHNR and FQNEAQ (reference sequence). The CDR3 is made up of 13 amino acids. V trimming: 4 bases; J trimming: 10 bases; junction bases outside the gene matches: 7.

For this clone: The germline gene is not matched at one end of the junction; a read error may be the cause. This rearrangement joins TRBV2 to TRBJ1-1, with TRBD1 identical over 8 bases. Per germline, CDR1 SNHLY and CDR2 FYNNEI. This CDR3 contains 15 residues. In nucleotides, the CDR3 is TGTGCCAGCAATGAATTCCAAGCGGACAGGGAGGGAGCTTTCTTT. It is translated as CASNEFQADREGAFF.

This chain connects TRBV6-1 to TRBJ1-1; 7 bases are shared with TRBD1. The V gene's germline CDR1 is MNHNS and CDR2 SASEGT. V shed 4 bases, J shed 7 bases, and the junction held 9 bases outside the gene matches. CDR3 length: 14 residues. CDR3 loop: CASSVAGTVDEAFF. DNA for the CDR3: TGTGCCAGCAGTGTGGCCGGGACAGTCGATGAAGCTTTCTTT.

The chain couples TRBV10-3 to TRBJ2-7; no definite D call. CDR3 length: 12 residues. Germline CDR1 ENHRY, CDR2 SYGVKD. The V end was cut by 3 bases, the J end by 6 bases, with 9 bases between. The DNA for the CDR3 is TGTGCCATCAGTGATACAGTACTCGAGCAGTACTTC. This codes for CAISDTVLEQYF.

This rearrangement joins TRBV7-9 to TRBJ1-1; D perhaps matches TRBD1 (5 bases). V was shortened by 5 bases and J by 8 bases, with 15 bases between the two germline ends. The CDR3 length is 13 residues. Looked up from germline, CDR1 is SEHNR and CDR2 is FQNEAQ (reference sequence). CDR3: CASSPPGGLEAFF. The CDR3 region has the DNA TGTGCCAGCAGCCCCCCGGGGGGTCTGGAAGCTTTCTTT.

A word on this clone: The same CDR3 arises from other DNA sequences in this sample as well. The rearrangement joins TRBV5-6 to TRBJ1-3; the D is unclear. This CDR3 has 14 residues. Trimming removed 1 base at V and 1 base at J, with 6 bases between. Per the germline V gene, CDR1 is SGHDT and CDR2 is YYEEEE. The CDR3 region is CASSLYGSGNTIYF. CDR3 bases: TGTGCCAGCAGCTTGTACGGTTCTGGAAACACCATATATTTT.

Remarks on this clone: Additional DNA sequences in this sample encode the identical CDR3. CDR3 in amino acids: CASSYALTYEQYF. The CDR3, as DNA: TGTGCCAGCAGTTACGCTCTAACCTACGAGCAGTACTTC. The chain employs TRBV6-5 and TRBJ2-7; D unresolved. Germline CDR1 MNHEY, CDR2 SVGAGI. Trimming took 2 bases from V and 2 from J, leaving 7 bases between them. This CDR3 contains 13 residues.

This clone appeared a single time. CDR3 residues: CASGLLAGPSSYNEQFF. CDR3 coding DNA: TGTGCTAGTGGCCTTCTAGCGGGACCGAGCTCCTACAATGAGCAGTTCTTC. The rearrangement links TRBV12-5 to TRBJ2-1, with 9 bases fitting TRBD2. J lost 0 bases, V lost 6 bases, and 9 bases had no gene match. Germline CDR1 and CDR2: LGHNT and FRNRAP. CDR3 length equals 17 residues.

This clone has just a few counts. The chain links TRBV2 to TRBJ2-7; D ambiguous. The V end lost 4 bases, the J end lost 3 bases, and 7 bases lay between the germline ends. Germline CDR1 and CDR2: SNHLY and FYNNEI. This CDR3 spans 12 amino acids. CDR3 DNA sequence: TGTGCCAGCAGTGGTGCGCTCTACGAGCAGTACTTC. Residues: CASSGALYEQYF.

V gene TRBV7-3 combines with J gene TRBJ2-6; TRBD2 might be the D (5 bases). The CDR3 is 17 residues long. V was trimmed by 1 base and J by 2 bases, leaving 12 bases between them. The germline V gene has CDR1 SGHTA and CDR2 FQGTGA. The CDR3 region is CASSLSFGETGANVLTF. CDR3 nucleotides: TGTGCCAGCAGCTTAAGTTTTGGGGAGACTGGGGCCAACGTCCTGACTTTC.

The chain couples TRBV4-3 to TRBJ1-5, with D possibly being TRBD1 (5 bases). Trimming took 1 base from V and 5 from J, leaving 18 bases between them. This CDR3 has 17 amino acids. The germline CDR1 and CDR2 sequences are LGHNA and YSLEER. CDR3 sequence (DNA): TGCGCCAGCAGCCAAGCCCCCGGGTGGGGGGAGGATCAGCCCCAGCATTTT. Protein sequence: CASSQAPGWGEDQPQHF.

This sequence joins TRBV19 and TRBJ2-7; D is tentatively TRBD1 or TRBD2 (7 bases each). The germline gives CDR1 LNHDA, CDR2 SQIVND (reference sequence). CDR3 length: 13 amino acids. Trimming took 10 bases from V and 7 from J, leaving 20 bases between them. The CDR3 spells CATQGGPSREQYF. The CDR3 coding sequence is TGTGCCACCCAGGGGGGGCCATCGAGGGAGCAGTACTTC.

The chain recombines TRBV27 with TRBJ1-6, with TRBD1 identical over 8 bases. V lost 5 bases and J lost 10; bases outside the gene matches: 10. CDR3 length: 15 residues. Germline-derived CDR1 and CDR2 are MNHEY and SMNVEV (reference sequence). In DNA, the CDR3 is TGTGCCAGCAGTCCTTTAGGACAGGGAGAATCACCCCTCCACTTT. Protein: CASSPLGQGESPLHF.

The rearrangement links TRBV10-3 to TRBJ2-5, with TRBD2 identical over 15 bases. The CDR3 loop spans 18 amino acids. Germline V gene sequence: CDR1 ENHRY, CDR2 SYGVKD. V gave up 3 bases and J gave up 6 bases; unmatched junction bases: 11. The CDR3 spells CAISDWTSGGASRKTQYF. Here the CDR3 DNA reads TGTGCCATCAGTGATTGGACTAGCGGGGGGGCCTCGCGAAAGACCCAGTACTTC.

The chain is built from TRBV28 and TRBJ2-1; D is possibly TRBD2 (5 bases). Germline V gene lookup returns CDR1 MDHEN and CDR2 SYDVKM. Trimming removed 2 bases at V and 8 bases at J, with 10 bases between. The CDR3 covers 13 residues. CDR3 in amino acids: CASSLLAYYEQFF. CDR3 DNA: TGTGCCAGCAGTTTACTAGCTTACTATGAGCAGTTCTTC. Looking up the rest from reference TRBV28 and TRBJ2-1 gives the full variable domain: DVKVTQSSRYLVKRTGEKVFLECVQDMDHENMFWYRQDPGLGLRLIYFSYDVKMKEKGDIPEGYSVSREKKERFSLILESASTNQTSMYLCASSLLAYYEQFFGPGTRLTVL.

This sequence joins TRBV6-1 and TRBJ2-7; 8 bases align to TRBD1. Germline V CDR1 and CDR2: MNHNS, SASEGT. This CDR3 is built from 17 residues. V lost 7 bases to trimming and J lost 5 bases; unmatched junction nucleotides: 19. CDR3 sequence (DNA): TGTGCCAGCACCGAAGCCCAGTGGACAGGGCGTTTCAACGAGCAGTACTTC. It yields the protein CASTEAQWTGRFNEQYF.